This T cell receptor (beta chain) was sequenced in a study of T cells in Graves' hyperthyroidism and ophthalmopathy. Overall study findings and caveats: The majority of expanded thyroid clonotypes above 0.001 also appeared in blood.

Authors of the study amplified TCR beta CDR3 regions from RNA transcripts. First-round RT-PCR of the TCR CDR3 relied on the HTBI primer set. MiXCR, run by TCRdb on the multiplex PCR reads, gives a single entry per CDR3 protein. The sample carries 400,000 or so distinct CDR3 sequences, around 15% recorded once. Pregnant or lactating patients were excluded, as were those with uncontrolled infection or other autoimmune disease. It was roughly 10 ml of fresh peripheral blood that supplied the PBMCs. This clonotype was counted ten times or more. Antigen: not known. The clonotype comes from a man in his forties or fifties with Graves' ophthalmopathy. Sequenced sample: blood.

The CDR3 here is CASSPDYYEQYF. The CDR3 nucleotides are TGTGCCAGCAGTCCGGATTACTACGAGCAGTACTTC. The V gene is TRBV2, the J gene TRBJ2-7; D gene uncertain. The germline V gene encodes CDR1 SNHLY and CDR2 FYNNEI. CDR3 length equals 12 residues. Deletions cut 5 bases from V and 3 bases from J, with 8 bases between.